This record concerns one T cell receptor (beta chain) sequence. The antigen is unknown. Germline loops: CDR1 SGHNT, CDR2 YYREEE (reference sequence). With 4 bases removed from V and 7 bases from J, the gap between germline ends came to 15 bases. This CDR3 has 14 residues. The source of the sample is a study of cytomegalovirus exposure and HLA in healthy donors. Findings and limits, study-wide: Of the V segments, some could not be distinguished, including TRBV6-2 and TRBV6-3, and were excluded. One variant, a missense change in DCLRE1C, was linked in a later analysis to TCR beta V- and J-gene trimming.

The PCR made use of 60 Vbeta and 13 Jbeta primers. Method: immunoSEQ multiplex PCR; TCRdb's copy keeps in-frame clones and lacks some. The sample yields about 170,000 clones, around 76% seen once. Specimen: PBMCs. The chain uses TRBV5-4 and TRBJ2-1; D is possibly TRBD1 (6 bases). This TCR was sampled from a female donor in good health and CMV-seronegative. CDR3 amino acids: CASSLKTGQNEQFF. CDR3 nucleotide sequence: TGTGCCAGCAGCCTAAAGACAGGACAGAATGAGCAGTTCTTC.